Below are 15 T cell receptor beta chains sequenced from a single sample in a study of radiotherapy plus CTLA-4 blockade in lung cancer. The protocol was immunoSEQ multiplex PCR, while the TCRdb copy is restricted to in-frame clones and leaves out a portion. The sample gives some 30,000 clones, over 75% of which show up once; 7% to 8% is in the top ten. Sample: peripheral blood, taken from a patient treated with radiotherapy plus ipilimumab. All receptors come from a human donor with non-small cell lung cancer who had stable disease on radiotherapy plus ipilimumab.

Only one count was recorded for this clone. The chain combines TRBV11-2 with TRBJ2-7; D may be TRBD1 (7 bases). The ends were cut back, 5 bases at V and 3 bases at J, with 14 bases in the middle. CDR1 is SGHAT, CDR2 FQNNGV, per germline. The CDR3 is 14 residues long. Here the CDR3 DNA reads TGTGCCAGCAGCAATCCTCAGGGGGGCTACGAGCAGTACGTC. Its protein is CASSNPQGGYEQYV.

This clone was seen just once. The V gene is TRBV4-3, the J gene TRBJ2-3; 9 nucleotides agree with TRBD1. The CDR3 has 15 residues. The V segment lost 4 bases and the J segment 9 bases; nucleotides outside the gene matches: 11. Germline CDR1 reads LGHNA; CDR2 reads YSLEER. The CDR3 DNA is TGCGCCAGCAGCCTAACCGGGACAGGGTTAGGCACGCAGTATTTT. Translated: CASSLTGTGLGTQYF.

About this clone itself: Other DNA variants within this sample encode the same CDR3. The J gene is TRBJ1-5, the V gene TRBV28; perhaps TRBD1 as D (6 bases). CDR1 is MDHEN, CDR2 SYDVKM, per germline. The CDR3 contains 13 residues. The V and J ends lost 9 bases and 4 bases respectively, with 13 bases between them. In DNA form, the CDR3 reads TGTGCCAGTTTACCGGACAGTAATCAGCCCCAGCATTTT. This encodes CASLPDSNQPQHF.

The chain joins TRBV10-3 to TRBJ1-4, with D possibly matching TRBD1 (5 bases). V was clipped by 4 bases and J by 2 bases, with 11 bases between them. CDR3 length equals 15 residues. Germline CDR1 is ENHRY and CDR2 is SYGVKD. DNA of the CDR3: TGTGCCATCAGTGGAACGGGGGGGACTAATGAAAAACTGTTTTTT. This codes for CAISGTGGTNEKLFF.

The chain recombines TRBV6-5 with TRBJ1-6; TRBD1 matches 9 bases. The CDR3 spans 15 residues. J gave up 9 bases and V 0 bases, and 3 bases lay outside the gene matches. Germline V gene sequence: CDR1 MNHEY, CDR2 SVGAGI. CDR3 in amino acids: CASSYSGTGSSPLHF. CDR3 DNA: TGTGCCAGCAGTTACTCGGGGACAGGGTCTTCACCCCTCCACTTT.

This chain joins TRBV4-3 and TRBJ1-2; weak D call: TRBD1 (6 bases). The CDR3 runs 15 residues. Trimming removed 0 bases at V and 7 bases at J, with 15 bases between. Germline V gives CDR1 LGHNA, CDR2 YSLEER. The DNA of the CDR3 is TGCGCCAGCAGCCAAGATTGGCGGCAGGGGCTTGGCTACACCTTC. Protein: CASSQDWRQGLGYTF.

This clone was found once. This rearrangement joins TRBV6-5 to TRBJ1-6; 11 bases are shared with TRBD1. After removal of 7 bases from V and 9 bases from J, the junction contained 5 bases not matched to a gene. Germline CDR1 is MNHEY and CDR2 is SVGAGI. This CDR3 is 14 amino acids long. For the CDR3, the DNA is TGTGCCAGCACCCCCGGGACAGGGGGTTCACCCCTCCACTTT. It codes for CASTPGTGGSPLHF.

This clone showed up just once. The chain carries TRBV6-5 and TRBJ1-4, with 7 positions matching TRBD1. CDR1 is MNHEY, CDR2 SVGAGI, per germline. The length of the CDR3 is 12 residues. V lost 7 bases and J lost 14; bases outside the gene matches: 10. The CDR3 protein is CASKTGTGVLFF. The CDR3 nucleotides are TGTGCCAGCAAGACAGGGACGGGGGTTCTGTTTTTT.

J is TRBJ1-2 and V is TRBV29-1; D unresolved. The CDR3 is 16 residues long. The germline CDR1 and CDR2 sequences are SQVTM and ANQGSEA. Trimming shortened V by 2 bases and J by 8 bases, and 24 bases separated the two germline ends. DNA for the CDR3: TGCAGCGTTGAATTTCCTAACGAACTCAACCTTGGGGGCTACACCTTC. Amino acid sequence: CSVEFPNELNLGGYTF.

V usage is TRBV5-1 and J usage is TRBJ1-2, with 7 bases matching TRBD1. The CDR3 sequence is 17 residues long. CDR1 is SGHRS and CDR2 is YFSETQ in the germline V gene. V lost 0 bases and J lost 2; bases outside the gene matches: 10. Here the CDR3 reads CASSLGQGGGGNYGYTF. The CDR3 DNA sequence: TGCGCCAGCAGCTTGGGACAGGGAGGAGGAGGCAACTATGGCTACACCTTC.

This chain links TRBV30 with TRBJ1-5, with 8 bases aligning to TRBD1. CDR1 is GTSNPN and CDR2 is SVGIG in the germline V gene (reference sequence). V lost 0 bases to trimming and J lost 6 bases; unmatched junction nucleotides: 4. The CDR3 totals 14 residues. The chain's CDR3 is CAWSVGQGRQPQHF. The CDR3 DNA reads TGTGCCTGGAGTGTAGGACAGGGACGTCAGCCCCAGCATTTT.

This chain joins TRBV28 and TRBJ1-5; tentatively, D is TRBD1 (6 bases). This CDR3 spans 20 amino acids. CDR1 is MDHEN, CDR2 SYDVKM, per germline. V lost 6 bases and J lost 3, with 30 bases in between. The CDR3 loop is CASRPSIFVGGRRVNQPQHF. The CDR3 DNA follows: TGTGCCAGCAGGCCTTCTATTTTTGTCGGGGGGCGAAGGGTCAATCAGCCCCAGCATTTT.

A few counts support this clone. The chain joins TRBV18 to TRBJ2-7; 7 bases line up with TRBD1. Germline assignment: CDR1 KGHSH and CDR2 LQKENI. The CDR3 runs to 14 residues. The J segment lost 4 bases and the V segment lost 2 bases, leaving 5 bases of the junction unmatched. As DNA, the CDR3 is TGTGCCAGCTCACCAAGACAGGGCGTATACGAGCAGTACTTC. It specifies CASSPRQGVYEQYF.

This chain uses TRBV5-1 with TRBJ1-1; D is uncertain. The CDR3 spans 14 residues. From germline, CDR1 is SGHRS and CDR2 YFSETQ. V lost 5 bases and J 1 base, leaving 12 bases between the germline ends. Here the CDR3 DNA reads TGCGCCAGCAGGATTGGCGCGGGGAACACTGAAGCTTTCTTT. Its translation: CASRIGAGNTEAFF.

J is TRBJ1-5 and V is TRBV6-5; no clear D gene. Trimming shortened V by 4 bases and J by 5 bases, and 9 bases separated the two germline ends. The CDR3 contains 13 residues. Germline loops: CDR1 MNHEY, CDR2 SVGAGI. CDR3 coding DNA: TGTGCCAGCAGTTGGCGTTGGGATCAGCCCCAGCATTTT. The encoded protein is CASSWRWDQPQHF.